This section outlines one T cell receptor (beta chain) sequence together with its context. No antigen is known for it. The data are from a study of cytomegalovirus exposure and HLA in healthy donors. Study-wide points: The authors confirmed in vitro that a few CMV-associated chains were specific for CMV antigens.

Libraries were prepared by immunoSEQ multiplex PCR; TCRdb keeps only in-frame clonotypes and omits some of them. The data contain some 180,000 clones, more than 75% of them singletons. V was pared by 5 bases and J by 1 base, with 7 bases of the junction left unmatched. This CDR3 spans 15 amino acids. From germline, CDR1 is SGHVS and CDR2 FNYEAQ. Input material: PBMCs. V is TRBV7-6 and J is TRBJ2-5, with TRBD1 matching over 7 bases. The receptor was derived from a man aged 30 to 39 in good health and CMV-seropositive. CDR3 in DNA: TGTGCCAGCAGCCCATGGGACAGCCCCCAAGAGACCCAGTACTTC. This gives the protein CASSPWDSPQETQYF.